This T cell receptor beta chain is drawn from a study of cytotoxic CD8 clonotypes in ibrutinib-treated CLL. TCRdb's table, derived via immunoSEQ multiplex PCR, lists solely in-frame clones and lacks some. The table shows about 72,000 clones, with about two thirds occurring only once. The germline gives CDR1 SGHTA, CDR2 FQGNSA. V shed 1 base and J shed 7 bases, with 8 bases lying between them. This CDR3 contains 13 residues. The V gene is TRBV7-2, the J gene TRBJ1-5, with D unclear. The material sequenced was PBMCs, taken after 12 months of ibrutinib treatment. This TCR was sampled from a human donor with chronic lymphocytic leukemia. The CDR3 nucleotides are TGTGCCAGCAGCTTAGGACAAAACCAGCCCCAGCATTTT. Amino acids: CASSLGQNQPQHF.